The 31 T cell receptor beta chains reported below all come from one sample, sequenced in a study of blood T cell repertoires in COVID-19. TCRdb's copy holds only in-frame clones and misses some; the assay was immunoSEQ multiplex PCR. Among around 48,000 clones listed, about nine tenths were seen once. Sequencing used peripheral blood. Every receptor here comes from a man in his 60s with active or convalescent COVID-19.

The chain is built from TRBV5-1 and TRBJ1-1; 10 bases are shared with TRBD1. The CDR3 is 15 residues long. Trimming took 5 bases from V and 5 from J; bases not matched to a gene: 9. CDR1 and CDR2 from the germline V gene are SGHRS and YFSETQ. The CDR3 sequence is CASRPGQGFLTEAFF. The CDR3 DNA reads as TGCGCCAGCAGACCGGGACAGGGGTTTTTAACTGAAGCTTTCTTT. The variable domain in full, with the rest retrieved from reference TRBV5-1 and TRBJ1-1, is KAGVTQTPRYLIKTRGQQVTLSCSPISGHRSVSWYQQTPGQGLQFLFEYFSETQRNKGNFPGRFSGRQFSNSRSEMNVSTLELGDSALYLCASRPGQGFLTEAFFGQGTRLTVV.

This chain connects TRBV6-1 to TRBJ2-7; 7 nucleotides align to TRBD1. Germline trimming cut 2 bases from V and 2 bases from J; bases unmatched to any gene: 9. Germline CDR1 and CDR2: MNHNS and SASEGT. This CDR3 contains 16 residues. The DNA of the CDR3 is TGTGCCAGCAGTGAAAGCCCCCTTGACAGGGCCTACGAGCAGTACTTC. As protein: CASSESPLDRAYEQYF.

This chain links TRBV15 with TRBJ1-2; 9 nucleotides match TRBD1. The CDR3 consists of 15 residues. V lost 5 bases to trimming and J lost 8 bases; unmatched junction nucleotides: 12. Germline V gene lookup returns CDR1 LNHNV and CDR2 YYDKDF (reference sequence). The CDR3 sequence is CATSRDRTGALGYTF. CDR3 sequence (DNA): TGTGCCACCAGCCGGGACCGGACAGGGGCTTTAGGCTACACCTTC.

V is TRBV5-1 and J is TRBJ2-2; D might be TRBD1 (6 bases). The germline gives CDR1 SGHRS, CDR2 YFSETQ. This CDR3 has 14 residues. Trimming took off 4 bases at V and 6 bases at J, with 13 bases between the two ends. The CDR3 here is CASSEQGNAGELFF. In DNA, the CDR3 is TGCGCCAGCAGCGAACAGGGTAATGCCGGGGAGCTGTTTTTT.

The chain is built from TRBV5-1 and TRBJ2-3; D not resolved. Germline loops: CDR1 SGHRS, CDR2 YFSETQ. The CDR3 sequence is 17 residues long. V was pared by 1 base and J by 4 bases, with 19 bases between. CDR3 in amino acids: CASSLSTFGAVSDTQYF. In DNA, the CDR3 is TGCGCCAGCAGCTTGTCGACATTCGGTGCAGTGTCAGATACGCAGTATTTT.

The genes are TRBV19 and TRBJ1-5, with no clear D. V lost 5 bases and J lost 0, with 11 bases in between. From germline, CDR1 is LNHDA and CDR2 SQIVND (reference sequence). This CDR3 has 15 amino acids. CDR3 nucleotides: TGTGCCAGTAGTGGTAGTGCTAATAGCAATCAGCCCCAGCATTTT. Amino acid sequence: CASSGSANSNQPQHF.

This chain links TRBV5-1 with TRBJ1-1; 9 bases fit TRBD1. CDR1 and CDR2 (germline): SGHRS, YFSETQ. The trim removed 2 bases at V and 1 base at J, leaving 3 bases unmatched. The CDR3 is made up of 15 amino acids. CDR3 sequence (DNA): TGCGCCAGCAGCTTTTTACAGGGGGCGAACACTGAAGCTTTCTTT. It encodes CASSFLQGANTEAFF.

The chain has TRBV2 and TRBJ1-1, with D tentatively TRBD1 (5 bases). CDR1 is SNHLY and CDR2 is FYNNEI in the germline V gene. The CDR3 runs 15 residues. V lost 2 bases and J lost 0, with 10 bases in between. CDR3 nucleotide sequence: TGTGCCAGCAGTGAATTGGGGCTTCTGAACACTGAAGCTTTCTTT. It specifies CASSELGLLNTEAFF.

V and J are TRBV27 and TRBJ1-1, with TRBD1 matching over 8 bases. V lost 1 base to trimming and J lost 0 bases; unmatched junction nucleotides: 13. Germline V gene lookup returns CDR1 MNHEY and CDR2 SMNVEV (reference sequence). The CDR3 spans 19 residues. DNA of the CDR3: TGTGCCAGCAGTTTATTGACGGGGTGGGCAGGGGGCCTGAACACTGAAGCTTTCTTT. Encoded protein: CASSLLTGWAGGLNTEAFF.

V usage is TRBV12-3 or TRBV12-4 and J usage is TRBJ2-5; TRBD2 might be the D (6 bases). V lost 6 bases and J 7 bases, leaving 12 bases between the germline ends. The CDR3 contains 12 residues. CDR3 nucleotide sequence: TGTGCCAGCAGAGGGGTGGGGGGGACCCAGTACTTC. Its protein product is CASRGVGGTQYF.

This chain joins TRBV5-3 and TRBJ2-2; 7 positions match TRBD1. TRBV5-3 is an ORF, and what it does is uncertain. V lost 0 bases to trimming and J lost 3 bases; unmatched junction nucleotides: 2. The CDR3 loop spans 15 amino acids. CDR3 region: CARSLGQGDTGELFF. CDR3 DNA: TGTGCCAGAAGCTTGGGACAGGGAGACACCGGGGAGCTGTTTTTT.

The gene calls are TRBV28 and TRBJ2-5; D remains unclear. The V gene's germline CDR1 is MDHEN and CDR2 SYDVKM. The CDR3 extends over 16 amino acids. V was shortened by 2 bases and J by 2 bases, with 15 bases between the two germline ends. CDR3 in amino acids: CASSLLGPLIQETQYF. The CDR3 DNA sequence: TGTGCCAGCAGTTTACTTGGGCCTCTAATTCAAGAGACCCAGTACTTC.

The chain links TRBV19 to TRBJ1-4; D is unresolved. V lost 5 bases to trimming and J lost 1 base, with 20 bases between them. Germline CDR1 is LNHDA and CDR2 is SQIVND (reference sequence). The CDR3 is 18 amino acids. The CDR3 coding sequence is TGTGCCAGTAGTCGAATCGGATCGACTGGAGGAACTAATGAAAAACTGTTTTTT. Its protein product is CASSRIGSTGGTNEKLFF.

The rearrangement uses TRBV30 and TRBJ1-3, with D maybe TRBD1 (5 bases). Trimming left V 0 bases short and J 4 bases short, with 16 bases between. The germline gives CDR1 GTSNPN, CDR2 SVGIG (reference sequence). There are 16 residues in the CDR3. The CDR3, as DNA: TGTGCCTGGAGTGTACAGGCACCACGGTCCGGAAACACCATATATTTT. It yields the protein CAWSVQAPRSGNTIYF.

The V call is TRBV5-6, the J call TRBJ1-5; D perhaps matches TRBD1 (6 bases). This CDR3 contains 12 residues. Germline assignment: CDR1 SGHDT and CDR2 YYEEEE. Trimming cost V 2 bases and J 7 bases, with 7 bases left between them. CDR3: CASSLQGQPQHF. DNA of the CDR3: TGTGCCAGCAGCTTACAGGGACAGCCCCAGCATTTT.

This chain joins TRBV5-1 and TRBJ2-5; 8 positions agree with TRBD2. V was pared by 7 bases and J by 2 bases, with 1 base of the junction left unmatched. The CDR3 totals 12 residues. CDR1 and CDR2 from the germline V gene are SGHRS and YFSETQ. The DNA of the CDR3 is TGCGCCAGCCGCGGGGGGCAAGAGACCCAGTACTTC. Amino acids: CASRGGQETQYF.

The V gene is TRBV6-5, the J gene TRBJ2-5; a possible D gene is TRBD2 (7 bases). Trimming took 7 bases from V and 4 from J, leaving 13 bases between them. This CDR3 has 13 residues. Germline CDR1 MNHEY, CDR2 SVGAGI. The CDR3 spells CASTSGGTETQYF. CDR3 nucleotide sequence: TGTGCCAGCACATCGGGGGGCACAGAGACCCAGTACTTC.

The chain combines TRBV18 with TRBJ1-2; 10 bases are shared with TRBD1. The germline V gene encodes CDR1 KGHSH and CDR2 LQKENI. The CDR3 has 14 amino acids. V lost 4 bases to trimming and J lost 3 bases; unmatched junction nucleotides: 2. The CDR3 protein is CASSLGQGDYGYTF. CDR3 nucleotide sequence: TGTGCCAGCTCACTAGGACAGGGGGACTATGGCTACACCTTC.

This chain links TRBV24-1 with TRBJ1-2; 10 bases match TRBD1. CDR3 length: 15 residues. CDR1 and CDR2 from the germline V gene are KGHDR and SFDVKD. Trimming removed 6 bases from V and 8 bases from J; junction bases left unmatched: 11. The CDR3 bases are TGTGCCACCAGTAGGACGACAGGGGGCTTAGAAGGCTACACCTTC. It is translated as CATSRTTGGLEGYTF.

V and J are TRBV6-5 and TRBJ1-2; 7 bases align to TRBD1. The CDR3 totals 13 residues. V shed 8 bases and J 2 bases; nucleotides not matched to a gene: 5. Germline V gene data show CDR1 as MNHEY and CDR2 as SVGAGI. The CDR3 region is CASLTGQNYGYTF. CDR3 nucleotides: TGTGCCAGCTTGACAGGGCAGAACTATGGCTACACCTTC.

The chain couples TRBV5-1 to TRBJ1-2; TRBD1 aligns across 7 bases. Looked up from germline, CDR1 is SGHRS and CDR2 is YFSETQ. Unmatched junction bases numbered 7, after V lost 4 bases and J lost 1 base. The CDR3 extends over 15 amino acids. Here the CDR3 reads CASSRGQALNYGYTF. The CDR3 region has the DNA TGCGCCAGCAGCAGAGGACAGGCCCTTAACTATGGCTACACCTTC.

This chain joins TRBV7-8 and TRBJ1-3; D is undetermined. V lost 0 bases and J lost 2, with 14 bases in between. Germline loops: CDR1 SGHVS, CDR2 FQNEAQ. There are 17 residues in the CDR3. The CDR3 nucleotides read TGTGCCAGCAGCTTAGCGGAGTGGAGGGTCGCTGGAAACACCATATATTTT. Translated: CASSLAEWRVAGNTIYF. Combining the CDR3 with reference TRBV7-8 and TRBJ1-3 gives the whole variable domain GAGVSQSPRYKVAKRGQDVALRCDPISGHVSLFWYQQALGQGPEFLTYFQNEAQLDKSGLPSDRFFAERPEGSVSTLKIQRTQQEDSAVYLCASSLAEWRVAGNTIYFGEGSWLTVV.

The chain joins TRBV18 to TRBJ1-2; 12 nucleotides align to TRBD1. The V and J ends lost 4 bases and 8 bases, in that order; junction bases with no gene match: 8. This CDR3 is built from 15 residues. CDR1 KGHSH and CDR2 LQKENI come from the germline V gene. The CDR3 coding sequence is TGTGCCAGCTCACAACAAAGGGACAGGGGGCAAGGCTACACCTTC. Encoded protein: CASSQQRDRGQGYTF. The whole variable domain, remainder taken from reference TRBV18 and TRBJ1-2, is NAGVMQNPRHLVRRRGQEARLRCSPMKGHSHVYWYRQLPEEGLKFMVYLQKENIIDESGMPKERFSAEFPKEGPSILRIQQVVRGDSAAYFCASSQQRDRGQGYTFGSGTRLTVV.

This chain links TRBV6-6 with TRBJ2-7; 10 nucleotides line up with TRBD2. Germline assignment: CDR1 MNHNY and CDR2 SVGAGI (reference sequence). The CDR3 spans 14 residues. V was clipped by 4 bases and J by 6 bases; unmatched bases: 6. The CDR3 DNA reads TGTGCCAGCAGTTCCAGCGGGGGGGCAGTCGAGCAGTACTTC. Translated, it gives CASSSSGGAVEQYF.

This rearrangement joins TRBV28 to TRBJ1-2; the match to TRBD1 covers 9 bases. Looked up from germline, CDR1 is MDHEN and CDR2 is SYDVKM. The CDR3 has 13 amino acids. Trimming took 5 bases from V and 9 from J; bases not matched to a gene: 7. This chain's CDR3 is CASSVGTGLSYTF. The CDR3 coding sequence is TGTGCCAGCAGTGTAGGGACAGGGCTTAGCTACACCTTC.

The rearrangement uses TRBV7-9 and TRBJ1-2; TRBD1 aligns across 8 bases. The CDR3 covers 15 residues. Unmatched junction bases numbered 15, after V lost 4 bases and J lost 11 bases. CDR1 and CDR2 (germline): SEHNR, FQNEAQ (reference sequence). CDR3 nucleotide sequence: TGTGCCAGCAGCTCCGGGGGGACAGGCTTTATAAGGTACACCTTC. Its protein product is CASSSGGTGFIRYTF.

The chain uses TRBV6-5 and TRBJ1-4; D might be TRBD1 (6 bases). Germline values: CDR1 MNHEY, CDR2 SVGAGI. Deletions cut 0 bases from V and 3 bases from J, with 11 bases between. The CDR3 covers 16 residues. This CDR3 reads CASSYSSGAPNEKLFF. The CDR3 nucleotides are TGTGCCAGCAGTTACTCGTCAGGGGCCCCTAATGAAAAACTGTTTTTT.

The genes are TRBV2 and TRBJ1-2; weak D call: TRBD1 (5 bases). The V and J ends lost 4 bases and 7 bases respectively, with 7 bases between them. CDR3 length: 11 amino acids. CDR1 and CDR2 from the germline V gene are SNHLY and FYNNEI. CDR3 bases: TGTGCCAGCAGTGTTGACAGTGGCTACACCTTC. Translation: CASSVDSGYTF.

The V gene is TRBV4-2, the J gene TRBJ2-5; 9 bases align to TRBD1. Unmatched junction bases numbered 6, after V lost 3 bases and J lost 7 bases. This CDR3 comprises 14 residues. Germline V lookup: CDR1 LGHNA, CDR2 YNFKEQ. The CDR3 region is CASSQDRGTLTQYF. In DNA form, the CDR3 reads TGTGCCAGCAGCCAGGACAGGGGCACTTTGACCCAGTACTTC.

The chain carries TRBV7-6 and TRBJ2-5; TRBD1 is a possible D gene (5 bases). CDR3 length: 14 amino acids. Per germline, CDR1 SGHVS and CDR2 FNYEAQ. Trimming left V 5 bases short and J 5 bases short, with 15 bases between. CDR3 nucleotide sequence: TGTGCCAGCAGCCGTATCAGGGAATTGGAGACCCAGTACTTC. Amino acids: CASSRIRELETQYF.

The V and J genes are TRBV2 and TRBJ2-7; TRBD1 matches 7 bases. The junction had 4 bases not matched to a gene; V was cut back by 6 bases and J by 2 bases. The CDR3 totals 13 residues. The germline gives CDR1 SNHLY, CDR2 FYNNEI. CDR3 amino acids: CASSDRAAYEQYF. CDR3 coding DNA: TGTGCCAGCAGCGACAGGGCCGCCTACGAGCAGTACTTC.